A selection of T cell receptor beta chains follows, all from one sample in a study of blood T cell repertoires in COVID-19. Only in-frame clones appear in the TCRdb table, and some are missing; sequencing was by immunoSEQ multiplex PCR. The repertoire has some 27,000 clones, 65% to 70% of them found once; the top ten carry around a sixth. The source material was peripheral blood. The receptors originated from a human donor in a cohort sampled during active COVID-19. Both conserved end residues are part of each CDR3. D genes are given only for firm matches. Clone size, where shown, is once, few, many, or a class for clones that have expanded.

J: TRBJ1-3
length: 16
D: NA
V: TRBV18
size: NA
DNA: TGTGCCAGCTCGTTTCAACAGGGCAACTCTGGAAACACCATATATTTT
CDR3: CASSFQQGNSGNTIYF

J: TRBJ1-4
length: 14
D: NA
V: TRBV7-9
size: NA
DNA: TGTGCCAGCAGCGCACAGGGCGTAAAGGAAAAACTGTTTTTT
CDR3: CASSAQGVKEKLFF

J: TRBJ2-7
length: 13
D: TRBD1
V: TRBV28
size: once
DNA: TGTGCCAGCAGTTTAAACACAGGGGTCGAGCAGTACTTC
CDR3: CASSLNTGVEQYF

J: TRBJ2-3
length: 14
D: TRBD2
V: TRBV29-1
size: NA
DNA: TGCAGCGACCCGACTAGCGGGGGCACAGATACGCAGTATTTT
CDR3: CSDPTSGGTDTQYF

J: TRBJ2-1
length: 15
D: TRBD2
V: TRBV11-3
size: NA
DNA: TGTGCCAGCAGACTCGGAGCGGGGGGGCCCAACGAGCAGTTCTTC
CDR3: CASRLGAGGPNEQFF

J: TRBJ2-1
length: 13
D: TRBD1
V: TRBV18
size: NA
DNA: TGTGCCAGCTCACAGGGGACAGGGAATGAGCAGTTCTTC
CDR3: CASSQGTGNEQFF

J: TRBJ1-6
length: 15
D: TRBD1
V: TRBV6-5
size: NA
DNA: TGTGCCAGCAGTCCCGGGACAGGGGGTAATTCACCCCTCCACTTT
CDR3: CASSPGTGGNSPLHF

J: TRBJ2-3
length: 18
D: TRBD2
V: TRBV11-3
size: NA
DNA: TGTGCCAGCAGCCCAGGGGGACTAGCGGGGACAGACACAGATACGCAGTATTTT
CDR3: CASSPGGLAGTDTDTQYF

J: TRBJ2-1
length: 13
D: TRBD1
V: TRBV11-2
size: few
DNA: TGTGCCAGCAGCCCAGGACAGGGGGTTGAGCAGTTCTTC
CDR3: CASSPGQGVEQFF

J: TRBJ1-1
length: 14
D: NA
V: TRBV9
size: NA
DNA: TGTGCCAGCAGCGTATCTCCCGAACGGACTGAAGCTTTCTTT
CDR3: CASSVSPERTEAFF

J: TRBJ1-4
length: 15
D: NA
V: TRBV7-2
size: NA
DNA: TGTGCCAGCAGCTTAGAACCGGGGATGTATGAAAAACTGTTTTTT
CDR3: CASSLEPGMYEKLFF

J: TRBJ1-2
length: 13
D: NA
V: TRBV5-1
size: NA
DNA: TGCGCCAGCAGCTTGGCCAGGGCAAGCGGCTACACCTTC
CDR3: CASSLARASGYTF

J: TRBJ2-1
length: 10
D: NA
V: TRBV20-1
size: NA
DNA: TGCAGTGCACGGTACAATGAGCAGTTCTTC
CDR3: CSARYNEQFF

J: TRBJ1-1
length: 17
D: NA
V: TRBV28
size: NA
DNA: TGTGCCAGCAGTTTACGGTCAGGGAAGGCCGAAAACACTGAAGCTTTCTTT
CDR3: CASSLRSGKAENTEAFF

J: TRBJ2-3
length: 16
D: TRBD1
V: TRBV9
size: NA
DNA: TGTGCCAGCAGCCTCACAGGGGGTGCTAGCACAGATACGCAGTATTTT
CDR3: CASSLTGGASTDTQYF

J: TRBJ1-2
length: 13
D: NA
V: TRBV12-3/TRBV12-4
size: NA
DNA: TGTGCCAGCAGACGGGACACCTTCTATGGCTACACCTTC
CDR3: CASRRDTFYGYTF

J: TRBJ2-3
length: 18
D: TRBD1
V: TRBV7-8
size: NA
DNA: TGTGCCAGCAGCCTGATGGGGACAGGGGGCGGGGGCACAGATACGCAGTATTTT
CDR3: CASSLMGTGGGGTDTQYF

J: TRBJ2-5
length: 14
D: NA
V: TRBV5-5
size: NA
DNA: TGTGCCAGCAGCACCGAATCACTCCGAGAGACCCAGTACTTC
CDR3: CASSTESLRETQYF

J: TRBJ1-1
length: 14
D: NA
V: TRBV10-1
size: NA
DNA: TGCGCCAGCAGTGAGGGGACATTGAGTGCTGAAGCTTTCTTT
CDR3: CASSEGTLSAEAFF

J: TRBJ2-7
length: 13
D: NA
V: TRBV11-3
size: NA
DNA: TGTGCCAGCAGCTTATACTCAGGGTACGAGCAGTACTTC
CDR3: CASSLYSGYEQYF

J: TRBJ2-7
length: 14
D: NA
V: TRBV28
size: NA
DNA: TGTGCCAGCAGAGACGGGAGAAAGTCGTACGAGCAGTACTTC
CDR3: CASRDGRKSYEQYF

J: TRBJ2-1
length: 13
D: NA
V: TRBV5-6
size: NA
DNA: TGTGCCAGCAGCTTTCCAGGGCCCAATGAGCAGTTCTTC
CDR3: CASSFPGPNEQFF

J: TRBJ2-3
length: 14
D: TRBD2
V: TRBV30
size: NA
DNA: TGTGCCTGGAGCCCCCTAGCGGGAACAGATACGCAGTATTTT
CDR3: CAWSPLAGTDTQYF

J: TRBJ1-2
length: 15
D: TRBD1
V: TRBV18
size: NA
DNA: TGTGCCAGCTCATCGTCACAGGGGGCGCTATATGGCTACACCTTC
CDR3: CASSSSQGALYGYTF

J: TRBJ2-3
length: 13
D: NA
V: TRBV5-1
size: NA
DNA: TGCGCCAGCAGCTTGGTAGGGGCGGATACGCAGTATTTT
CDR3: CASSLVGADTQYF

J: TRBJ2-1
length: 19
D: TRBD2
V: TRBV19
size: NA
DNA: TGTGCCAGTAGTGCCTCCCCCCCTACTAGCGGGAGCTCCTACAATGAGCAGTTCTTC
CDR3: CASSASPPTSGSSYNEQFF

J: TRBJ2-7
length: 12
D: NA
V: TRBV7-9
size: NA
DNA: TGTGCCAGCAGCTTAGCCCGGAGCGAGCAGTACTTC
CDR3: CASSLARSEQYF

J: TRBJ1-1
length: 12
D: TRBD1
V: TRBV6-5
size: NA
DNA: TGTGCCAGCAGACACAGGGGGACTGAAGCTTTCTTT
CDR3: CASRHRGTEAFF

J: TRBJ1-3
length: 15
D: NA
V: TRBV11-1
size: once
DNA: TGTGCCAGCAGCTTGAGAACAGGGACTGGAAACACCATATATTTT
CDR3: CASSLRTGTGNTIYF

J: TRBJ2-1
length: 16
D: NA
V: TRBV4-2
size: NA
DNA: TGTGCCAGCAGCCAATCTGGCCACAACCTCTACAATGAGCAGTTCTTC
CDR3: CASSQSGHNLYNEQFF

J: TRBJ2-5
length: 15
D: TRBD1
V: TRBV10-1
size: few
DNA: TGCGCCAGCAGTGAGTCGACAGGGGGTGGGGAGACCCAGTACTTC
CDR3: CASSESTGGGETQYF

J: TRBJ1-4
length: 13
D: TRBD1
V: TRBV2
size: NA
DNA: TGTGCCAGCAACGGACAGGGAAGGGAAAAACTGTTTTTT
CDR3: CASNGQGREKLFF

J: TRBJ2-1
length: 17
D: TRBD2
V: TRBV7-8
size: NA
DNA: TGTGCCAGCAGCTCGACTGGTAGCGGGGGGGCCTACAATGAGCAGTTCTTC
CDR3: CASSSTGSGGAYNEQFF

J: TRBJ1-2
length: 18
D: TRBD1
V: TRBV5-1
size: NA
DNA: TGCGCCAGCAGCTTGAGAGGGCGCAGGGGGCGAAGGGACTATGGCTACACCTTC
CDR3: CASSLRGRRGRRDYGYTF

J: TRBJ2-7
length: 15
D: NA
V: TRBV5-1
size: NA
DNA: TGCGCCAGCAGCTTGGAGGGGGTAATCGGCTACGAGCAGTACTTC
CDR3: CASSLEGVIGYEQYF

J: TRBJ1-5
length: 17
D: TRBD1
V: TRBV2
size: NA
DNA: TGTGCCAGGTGGGGACAGGGGGTGGAAGAGGGCAATCAGCCCCAGCATTTT
CDR3: CARWGQGVEEGNQPQHF

J: TRBJ2-3
length: 17
D: TRBD2
V: TRBV9
size: few
DNA: TGTGCCAGCAGCGTAGCAGCCGTGGGGGGGATCACAGATACGCAGTATTTT
CDR3: CASSVAAVGGITDTQYF

J: TRBJ2-5
length: 14
D: NA
V: TRBV5-5
size: NA
DNA: TGTGCCAGCAGCTTGGAGGCGGTAAGGGAGACCCAGTACTTC
CDR3: CASSLEAVRETQYF

J: TRBJ2-1
length: 13
D: NA
V: TRBV7-7
size: few
DNA: TGTGCCAGCAGCGGGGGGGGCGCGAATGAGCAGTTCTTC
CDR3: CASSGGGANEQFF

J: TRBJ2-5
length: 14
D: TRBD1
V: TRBV7-8
size: NA
DNA: TGTGCCAGCAGCAGAGGGACAGGCCAAGAGACCCAGTACTTC
CDR3: CASSRGTGQETQYF

J: TRBJ2-5
length: 12
D: NA
V: TRBV4-3
size: NA
DNA: TGCGCCAGCAGCCAAGATCTCGGGACTCTGTACTTC
CDR3: CASSQDLGTLYF

J: TRBJ2-7
length: 13
D: TRBD2
V: TRBV6-5
size: once
DNA: TGTGCCAGCAGAAGGACTAGCGAGTACGAGCAGTACTTC
CDR3: CASRRTSEYEQYF